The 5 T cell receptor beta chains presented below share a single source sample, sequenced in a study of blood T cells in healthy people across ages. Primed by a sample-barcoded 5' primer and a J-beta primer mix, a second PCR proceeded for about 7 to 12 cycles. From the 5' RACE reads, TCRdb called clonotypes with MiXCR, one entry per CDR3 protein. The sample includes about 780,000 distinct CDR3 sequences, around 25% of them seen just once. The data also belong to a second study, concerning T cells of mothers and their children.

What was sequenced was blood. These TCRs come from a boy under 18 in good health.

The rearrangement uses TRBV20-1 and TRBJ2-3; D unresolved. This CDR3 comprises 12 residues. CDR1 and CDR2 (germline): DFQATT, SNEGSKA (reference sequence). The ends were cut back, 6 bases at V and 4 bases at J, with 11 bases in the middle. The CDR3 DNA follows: TGCAGTGCCCCCACGAGCTCAGATACGCAGTATTTT. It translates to CSAPTSSDTQYF.

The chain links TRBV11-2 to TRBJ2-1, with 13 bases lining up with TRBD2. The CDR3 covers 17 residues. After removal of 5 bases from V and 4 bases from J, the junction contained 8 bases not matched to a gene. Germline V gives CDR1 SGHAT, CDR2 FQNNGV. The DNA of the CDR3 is TGTGCCAGCAGCCCAGGGGGGACTAGCGGGGAATACAATGAGCAGTTCTTC. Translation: CASSPGGTSGEYNEQFF.

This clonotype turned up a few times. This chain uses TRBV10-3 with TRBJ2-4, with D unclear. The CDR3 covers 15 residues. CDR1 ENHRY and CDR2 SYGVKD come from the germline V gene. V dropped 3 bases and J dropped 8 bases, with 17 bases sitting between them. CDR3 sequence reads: CAISESNKAWDIQYF. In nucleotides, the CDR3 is TGTGCCATCAGTGAAAGCAATAAGGCCTGGGACATTCAGTACTTC.

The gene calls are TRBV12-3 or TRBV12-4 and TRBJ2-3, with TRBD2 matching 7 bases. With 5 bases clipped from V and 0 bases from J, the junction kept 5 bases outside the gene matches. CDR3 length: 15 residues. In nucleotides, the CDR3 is TGTGCCAGCAGTCCTCTAGCGGAAAGCACAGATACGCAGTATTTT. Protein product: CASSPLAESTDTQYF.

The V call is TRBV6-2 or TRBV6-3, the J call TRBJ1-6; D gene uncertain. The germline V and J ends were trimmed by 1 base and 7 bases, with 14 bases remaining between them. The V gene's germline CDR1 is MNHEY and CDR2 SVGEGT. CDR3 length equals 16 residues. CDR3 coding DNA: TGTGCCAGCAGTTACTTCGGCAGAGGGCCAAATTCACCCCTCCACTTT. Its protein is CASSYFGRGPNSPLHF.